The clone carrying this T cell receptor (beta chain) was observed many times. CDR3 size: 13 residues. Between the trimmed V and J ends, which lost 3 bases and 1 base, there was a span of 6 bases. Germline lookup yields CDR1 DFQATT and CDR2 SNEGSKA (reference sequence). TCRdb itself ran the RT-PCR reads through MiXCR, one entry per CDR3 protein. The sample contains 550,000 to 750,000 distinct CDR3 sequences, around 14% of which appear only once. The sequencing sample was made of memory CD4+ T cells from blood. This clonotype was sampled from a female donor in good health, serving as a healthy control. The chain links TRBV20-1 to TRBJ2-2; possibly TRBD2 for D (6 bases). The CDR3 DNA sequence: TGCAGTGCTAGGGGGGGGAACACCGGGGAGCTGTTTTTT. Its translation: CSARGGNTGELFF.